This T cell receptor beta chain was captured in a study of beta chain features in type 1 diabetes. Overall study: Cell yields, age and gender were similar between patients and healthy donors.

Central memory, naive, regulatory and stem cell-like memory CD4+ cells were sorted by CD45RO/CCR7/CD25/CD127/CD95/CD27. Germline V gene data show CDR1 as SGHDN and CDR2 as FVKESK. With 0 bases removed from V and 3 bases from J, the gap between germline ends came to 26 bases. The CDR3 extends over 20 amino acids. Whole-study findings and limits: Shorter templates might be favored by PCR, equally in patients and controls.

Expressed TCRB transcripts were sequenced after all isolated RNA was converted to cDNA. Sequenced naive, central memory and regulatory T cell samples produced an average of around 3.8 million reads. Clones were read by immunoSEQ multiplex PCR, and TCRdb kept only the in-frame ones, dropping some. The table has approximately 250,000 clones, less than 15% seen once. This clone showed up just a few times. Its matching antigen is unknown. This receptor was obtained from a woman in her forties in good health. The material sequenced was naive CD4+ T cells from blood. This chain connects TRBV14 to TRBJ1-2; D remains unclear. CDR3: CASSQDLEGVVIHPHYGYTF. The CDR3 nucleotides are TGTGCCAGCAGCCAAGATCTGGAGGGAGTTGTCATACATCCTCACTATGGCTACACCTTC.